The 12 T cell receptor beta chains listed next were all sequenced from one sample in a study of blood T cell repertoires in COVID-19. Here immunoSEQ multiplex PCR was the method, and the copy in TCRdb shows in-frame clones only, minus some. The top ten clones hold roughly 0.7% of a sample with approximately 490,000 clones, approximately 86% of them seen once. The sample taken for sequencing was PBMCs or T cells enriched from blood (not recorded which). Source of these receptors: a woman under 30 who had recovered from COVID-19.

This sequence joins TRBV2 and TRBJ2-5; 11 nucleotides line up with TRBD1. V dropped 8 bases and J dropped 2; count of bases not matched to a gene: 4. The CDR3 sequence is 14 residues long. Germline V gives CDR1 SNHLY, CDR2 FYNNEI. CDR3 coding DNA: TGTGCCAGCGGGACAGGGGGTACTCAAGAGACCCAGTACTTC. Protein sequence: CASGTGGTQETQYF.

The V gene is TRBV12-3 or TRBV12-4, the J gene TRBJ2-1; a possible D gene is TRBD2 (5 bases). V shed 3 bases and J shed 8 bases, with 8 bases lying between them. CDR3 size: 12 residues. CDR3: CASSLNGDEQFF. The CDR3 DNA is TGTGCCAGCAGTTTGAACGGGGATGAGCAGTTCTTC.

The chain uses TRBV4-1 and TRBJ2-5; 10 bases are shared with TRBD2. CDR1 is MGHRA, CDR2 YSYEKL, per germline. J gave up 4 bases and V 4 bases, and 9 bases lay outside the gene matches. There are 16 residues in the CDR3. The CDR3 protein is CASSLEVAGGLETQYF. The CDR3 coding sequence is TGCGCCAGCAGCCTCGAGGTAGCGGGGGGCCTAGAGACCCAGTACTTC.

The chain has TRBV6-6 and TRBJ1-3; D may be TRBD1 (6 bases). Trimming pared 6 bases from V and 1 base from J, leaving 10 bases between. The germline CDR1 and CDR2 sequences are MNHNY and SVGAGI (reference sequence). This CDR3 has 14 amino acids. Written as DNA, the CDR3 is TGTGCCAGCAGAATGGACAGTTCTGGAAACACCATATATTTT. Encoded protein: CASRMDSSGNTIYF.

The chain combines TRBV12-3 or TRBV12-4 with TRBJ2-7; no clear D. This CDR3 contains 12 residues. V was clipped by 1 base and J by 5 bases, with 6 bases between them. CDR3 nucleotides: TGTGCCAGCAGTTTAGTGCCGGACGAGCAGTACTTC. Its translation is CASSLVPDEQYF.

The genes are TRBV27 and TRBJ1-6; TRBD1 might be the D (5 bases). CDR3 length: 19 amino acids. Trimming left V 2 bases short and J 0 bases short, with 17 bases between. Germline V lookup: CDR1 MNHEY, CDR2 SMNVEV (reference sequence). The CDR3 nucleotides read TGTGCCAGCAGTTTAGGGACTTTCCGGATTCGCTCCTATAATTCACCCCTCCACTTT. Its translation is CASSLGTFRIRSYNSPLHF.

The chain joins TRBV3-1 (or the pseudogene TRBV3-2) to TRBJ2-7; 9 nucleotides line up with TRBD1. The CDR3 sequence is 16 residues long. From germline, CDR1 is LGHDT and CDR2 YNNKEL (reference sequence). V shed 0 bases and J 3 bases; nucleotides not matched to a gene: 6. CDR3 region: CASSQDWATGGYEQYF. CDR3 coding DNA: TGTGCCAGCAGCCAAGATTGGGCGACAGGGGGCTACGAGCAGTACTTC.

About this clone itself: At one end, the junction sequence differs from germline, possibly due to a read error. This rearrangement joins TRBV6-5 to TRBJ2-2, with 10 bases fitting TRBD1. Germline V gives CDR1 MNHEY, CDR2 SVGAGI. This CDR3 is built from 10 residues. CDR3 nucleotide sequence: TGTGCCAGCTGGACAGGGGGGCTGTTTTTT. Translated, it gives CASWTGGLFF.

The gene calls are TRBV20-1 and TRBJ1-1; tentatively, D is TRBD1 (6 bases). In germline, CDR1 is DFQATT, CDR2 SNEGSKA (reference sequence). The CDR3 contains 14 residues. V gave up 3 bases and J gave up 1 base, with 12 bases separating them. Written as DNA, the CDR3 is TGCAGTGCTAGTTCGGCCAGGGGGAACACTGAAGCTTTCTTT. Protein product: CSASSARGNTEAFF.

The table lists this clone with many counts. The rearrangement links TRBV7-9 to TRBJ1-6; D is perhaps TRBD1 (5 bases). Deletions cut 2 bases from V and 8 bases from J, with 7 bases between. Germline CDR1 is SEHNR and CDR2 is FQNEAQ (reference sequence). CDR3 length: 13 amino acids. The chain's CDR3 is CASSLQGDSPLHF. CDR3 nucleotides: TGTGCCAGCAGCTTACAGGGTGATTCACCCCTCCACTTT.

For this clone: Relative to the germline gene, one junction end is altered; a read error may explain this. CDR3 in amino acids: CASSNSLYTEAFF. CDR3 DNA sequence: TGTGCCAGCAGTAACTCATTATACACTGAAGCTTTCTTT. The chain uses TRBV6-5 and TRBJ1-1; D gene ambiguous. The CDR3 contains 13 residues. Germline CDR1 is MNHEY and CDR2 is SVGAGI.

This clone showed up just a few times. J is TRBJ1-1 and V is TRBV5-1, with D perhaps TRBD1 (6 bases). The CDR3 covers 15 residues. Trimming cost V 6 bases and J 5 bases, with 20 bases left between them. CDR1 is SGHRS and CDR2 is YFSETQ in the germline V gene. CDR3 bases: TGCGCCAGCACGATTCAGCCAGGGGTGGAAACTGAAGCTTTCTTT. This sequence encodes CASTIQPGVETEAFF.